The 17 T cell receptor beta chains given below trace back to one sample, sequenced in a study of T cells in Graves' hyperthyroidism and ophthalmopathy. It was RNA transcripts that yielded the amplified TCR beta CDR3 regions. Using the HTBI primer set, a first-round RT-PCR was run on the TCR CDR3. TCRdb reanalysed the multiplex PCR reads using MiXCR and keeps one entry per CDR3 protein. The table lists around 580,000 distinct CDR3 sequences, around 15% of them singletons. Material for sequencing was blood. These receptors originate from a woman in her late teens or twenties with Graves' hyperthyroidism.

The chain combines TRBV6-1 with TRBJ2-2; perhaps TRBD2 as D (5 bases). Germline CDR1 is MNHNS and CDR2 is SASEGT. CDR3 size: 13 residues. This CDR3 reads CAVSAENTGELFF. CDR3 nucleotides: TGTGCGGTATCAGCGGAGAACACCGGGGAGCTGTTTTTT.

The V gene is TRBV5-1, the J gene TRBJ2-6; 10 bases fit TRBD1. CDR1 and CDR2 from the germline V gene are SGHRS and YFSETQ. Trimming removed 5 bases from V and 0 bases from J; junction bases left unmatched: 5. CDR3 length: 17 amino acids. CDR3 bases: TGCGCCAGCAGGCCCGGGACAGGGGTCTCTGGGGCCAACGTCCTGACTTTC. Translating it yields CASRPGTGVSGANVLTF.

The genes are TRBV7-3 and TRBJ2-7; D possibly matches TRBD1 or TRBD2 (5 bases each). V lost 0 bases and J lost 5, with 8 bases in between. The germline V gene has CDR1 SGHTA and CDR2 FQGTGA. The CDR3 is 13 amino acids. This CDR3 reads CASSLTWDHEQYF. The CDR3 DNA reads as TGTGCCAGCAGCTTAACTTGGGACCACGAGCAGTACTTC. The full variable domain, completed using reference TRBV7-3 and TRBJ2-7, is GAGVSQTPSNKVTEKGKYVELRCDPISGHTALYWYRQSLGQGPEFLIYFQGTGAADDSGLPNDRFFAVRPEGSVSTLKIQRTERGDSAVYLCASSLTWDHEQYFGPGTRLTVT.

This clonotype was counted a few times. The chain couples TRBV6-7 to TRBJ2-7; D is ambiguous. TRBV6-7 is identified as an open reading frame with a role that is uncertain. Trimming stripped 7 bases from V and 7 bases from J, with 8 bases between. The CDR3 loop spans 10 amino acids. DNA for the CDR3: TGTGCCAGCACAACGGGTGAGCAGTACTTC. Amino acids: CASTTGEQYF.

V gene TRBV7-9 combines with J gene TRBJ2-2; D is perhaps TRBD2 (6 bases). This CDR3 is 13 amino acids long. V was pared by 10 bases and J by 2 bases, with 11 bases between. Germline CDR1 and CDR2: SEHNR and FQNEAQ (reference sequence). In nucleotides, the CDR3 is TGTGCCATCGGGCGGGATAACACCGGGGAGCTGTTTTTT. Protein: CAIGRDNTGELFF.

This clonotype turned up a few times. V usage is TRBV20-1 and J usage is TRBJ2-3; 12 positions match TRBD2. After removal of 3 bases from V and 2 bases from J, the junction contained 12 bases not matched to a gene. Germline loops: CDR1 DFQATT, CDR2 SNEGSKA (reference sequence). This CDR3 spans 18 amino acids. The CDR3 loop is CSASDRTSGTPHTDTQYF. The CDR3 region has the DNA TGCAGTGCTAGCGACCGGACTAGCGGGACCCCCCACACAGATACGCAGTATTTT.

This chain uses TRBV12-3 or TRBV12-4 with TRBJ1-4, with D hard to call. V lost 1 base and J 7 bases, leaving 10 bases between the germline ends. The CDR3 spans 14 residues. CDR3 coding DNA: TGTGCCAGCAGTTTAGGGATTAGTAGTGAAAAACTGTTTTTT. Residues: CASSLGISSEKLFF.

The chain employs TRBV28 and TRBJ1-5; D call uncertain. Per the germline V gene, CDR1 is MDHEN and CDR2 is SYDVKM. Trimming left V 5 bases short and J 10 bases short, with 18 bases between. The CDR3 covers 14 residues. The CDR3 region is CASSPPATPIPQHF. The CDR3 nucleotides read TGTGCCAGCAGTCCTCCAGCAACCCCTATCCCCCAGCATTTT.

This clonotype appeared many times. The chain couples TRBV14 to TRBJ1-2; D is perhaps TRBD1 (6 bases). Trimming pared 6 bases from V and 0 bases from J, leaving 14 bases between. Germline-derived CDR1 and CDR2 are SGHDN and FVKESK. The CDR3 totals 15 residues. CDR3 nucleotide sequence: TGTGCCAGCAGTCGAGACAGGAACGCTAACTATGGCTACACCTTC. Translated, it gives CASSRDRNANYGYTF.

Many counts were recorded for this clonotype. The genes are TRBV30 and TRBJ2-7; TRBD1 agrees at 7 bases. The CDR3 runs 11 residues. V dropped 5 bases and J dropped 3; count of bases not matched to a gene: 1. The germline gives CDR1 GTSNPN, CDR2 SVGIG (reference sequence). The CDR3 DNA is TGTGCCTGGGGGACAGACTACGAGCAGTACTTC. It encodes CAWGTDYEQYF.

In its sample, this clonotype was seen many times. DNA for the CDR3: TGTGCCAGCAGCTTGCTCGTCCGGGAGCCGGGCACTGAAGCTTTCTTT. Its protein is CASSLLVREPGTEAFF. This chain links TRBV7-8 with TRBJ1-1; D is uncertain. Germline CDR1 reads SGHVS; CDR2 reads FQNEAQ. Trimming left V 3 bases short and J 4 bases short, with 18 bases between. The CDR3 totals 16 residues.

Comment on this clonotype: Possible read error: a much larger clone is one base away. The chain employs TRBV2 and TRBJ1-4; D remains ambiguous. This CDR3 spans 13 amino acids. V was cut by 6 bases and J by 8 bases, with 13 bases left in between. Per germline, CDR1 SNHLY and CDR2 FYNNEI. The CDR3 region has the DNA TGTGCCAGCAGGGCACATTCGACAGAAAAACTGTTTTTT. Residues: CASRAHSTEKLFF.

This clonotype was found a few times. The genes are TRBV7-8 and TRBJ1-1, with D possibly being TRBD1 (6 bases). With 5 bases removed from V and 0 bases from J, the gap between germline ends came to 10 bases. Germline V gives CDR1 SGHVS, CDR2 FQNEAQ. The CDR3 contains 14 residues. The CDR3 bases are TGTGCCAGCAGCCAACAGGGCTTGAACACTGAAGCTTTCTTT. The encoded protein is CASSQQGLNTEAFF.

This clonotype was recorded at least ten times. J is TRBJ1-5 and V is TRBV20-1; a weak D match, TRBD1 (6 bases). Trimming removed 5 bases at V and 1 base at J, with 9 bases between. CDR3 length: 13 residues. Germline V gene sequence: CDR1 DFQATT, CDR2 SNEGSKA (reference sequence). The CDR3 loop is CSAHQGSNQPQHF. The DNA for the CDR3 is TGCAGTGCTCACCAGGGGAGCAATCAGCCCCAGCATTTT.

This clonotype was seen at least ten times. V gene TRBV20-1 combines with J gene TRBJ2-5; a weak D match, TRBD2 (6 bases). This CDR3 has 12 residues. V was trimmed by 5 bases and J by 5 bases, leaving 12 bases between them. Germline V gives CDR1 DFQATT, CDR2 SNEGSKA (reference sequence). As DNA, the CDR3 is TGCAGTGCTGGACCTAGCGTTGAGACCCAGTACTTC. Translation gives CSAGPSVETQYF.

The chain links TRBV20-1 to TRBJ1-2, with D hard to call. The V gene's germline CDR1 is DFQATT and CDR2 SNEGSKA (reference sequence). The CDR3 extends over 11 amino acids. Trimming shortened V by 6 bases and J by 8 bases, and 13 bases separated the two germline ends. CDR3 sequence reads: CSAPTPWGYTF. DNA of the CDR3: TGCAGTGCCCCGACACCCTGGGGCTACACCTTC.

Many counts were recorded for this clonotype. The rearrangement uses TRBV19 and TRBJ1-1, with TRBD1 matching 8 bases. V lost 4 bases, J lost 2 bases, and 6 bases stayed unmatched. This CDR3 spans 15 amino acids. CDR1 and CDR2 from the germline V gene are LNHDA and SQIVND (reference sequence). CDR3 protein: CASSTWDRRNTEAFF. In DNA, the CDR3 is TGTGCCAGTAGTACGTGGGACAGGCGCAACACTGAAGCTTTCTTT.